This T cell receptor beta chain appears in the sequencing data of a study of CD8+CD57+ T cells in acquired aplastic anemia. Germline CDR1 and CDR2: SGHNT and YYREEE (reference sequence). V lost 4 bases and J 8 bases, leaving 9 bases between the germline ends. The CDR3 covers 12 residues. The template for TCR beta VDJ and CDR3 sequence profiling was genomic DNA. TCRdb redid the calling of the reads with MiXCR, one entry per CDR3 protein. This sample has about 150,000 distinct CDR3 sequences; roughly 50% occur once, and the top ten carry 3.2%. The table lists this clonotype with many counts. The patients chosen for sequencing had shown expansion of CD8+CD57+ cells (detected by flow cytometry). Blood samples were obtained from patients who had received no prior therapy.

This TCR derives from a human donor with aplastic anemia. The sample was sorted CD4+, CD8+, or CD8+CD57+ T cells (not recorded which) from PBMCs. The V call is TRBV5-4, the J call TRBJ2-2; no definite D call. The DNA for the CDR3 is TGTGCCAGCAGCCCAGAGGTGGGGGAGCTGTTTTTT. It translates to CASSPEVGELFF.